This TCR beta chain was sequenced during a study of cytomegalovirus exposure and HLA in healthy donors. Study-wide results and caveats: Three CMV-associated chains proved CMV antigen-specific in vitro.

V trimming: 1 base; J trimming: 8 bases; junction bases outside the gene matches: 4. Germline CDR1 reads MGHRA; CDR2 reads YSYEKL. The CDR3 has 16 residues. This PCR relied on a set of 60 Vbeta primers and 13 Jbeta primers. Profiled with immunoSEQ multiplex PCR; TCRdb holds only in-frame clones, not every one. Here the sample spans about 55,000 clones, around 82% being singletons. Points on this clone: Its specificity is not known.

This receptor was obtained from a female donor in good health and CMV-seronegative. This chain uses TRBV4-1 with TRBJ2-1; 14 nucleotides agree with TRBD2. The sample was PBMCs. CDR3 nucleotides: TGCGCCAGCAGCCAAGTAGGACTAGCGGGGGGAGATGAGCAGTTCTTC. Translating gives CASSQVGLAGGDEQFF.